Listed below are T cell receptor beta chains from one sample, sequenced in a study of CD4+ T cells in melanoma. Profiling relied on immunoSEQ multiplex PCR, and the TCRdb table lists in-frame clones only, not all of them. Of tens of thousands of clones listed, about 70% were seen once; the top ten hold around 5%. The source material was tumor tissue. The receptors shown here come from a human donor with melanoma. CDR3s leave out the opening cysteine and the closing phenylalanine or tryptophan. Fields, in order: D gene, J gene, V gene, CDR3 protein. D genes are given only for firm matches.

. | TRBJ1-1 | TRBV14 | ASSLHGSTEAF
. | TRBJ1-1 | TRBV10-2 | ASSESDSSRAF
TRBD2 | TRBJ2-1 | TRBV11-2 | ASGVRLAALSYNEQF
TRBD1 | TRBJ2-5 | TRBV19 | ASSNPRQGEETQY
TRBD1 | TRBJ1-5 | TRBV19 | ASSSGTGEGQPQH
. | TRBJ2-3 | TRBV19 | ASSINTDTQY
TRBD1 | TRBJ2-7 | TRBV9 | ASSEGQGSYEQY
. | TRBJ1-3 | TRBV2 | ASRTGPSTSGNTIY
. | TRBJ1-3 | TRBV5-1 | ASSLDLLGGNTIY
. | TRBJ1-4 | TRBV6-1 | ASNQNAGLKLF
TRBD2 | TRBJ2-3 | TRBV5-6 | ASRATSGVPSTDTQY
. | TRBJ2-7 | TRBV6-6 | ASSYAGGAYEQY
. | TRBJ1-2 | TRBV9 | ASSVDRGGYT
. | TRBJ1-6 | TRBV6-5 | ASSLPGAESPLH
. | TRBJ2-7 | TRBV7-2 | ASSINRDGSYEQY
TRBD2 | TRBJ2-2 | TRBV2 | ASSPLGGSTGELF
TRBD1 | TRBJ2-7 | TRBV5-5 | ASSPSTGQREQY
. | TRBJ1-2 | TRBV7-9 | ASSFNPGANYGYT
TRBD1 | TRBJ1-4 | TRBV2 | ASSDLRSSGGKLF
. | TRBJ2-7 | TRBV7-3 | ASSLSFYEQY
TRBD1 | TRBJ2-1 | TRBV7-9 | ASSRQGVLSNEQF
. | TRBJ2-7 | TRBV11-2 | ASSLLGGVNEQY
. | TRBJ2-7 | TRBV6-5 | ASSRDGSYEQY
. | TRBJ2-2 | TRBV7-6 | ASSLVGAALPGELF
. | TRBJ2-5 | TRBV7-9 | ASSFDPPREETQY
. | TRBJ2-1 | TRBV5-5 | ASSFESGEQF
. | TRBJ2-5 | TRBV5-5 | ASSLVQGVGETQY
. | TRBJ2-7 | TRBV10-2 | ASSVRDPYEQY
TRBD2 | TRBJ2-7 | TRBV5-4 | ASSFKTSGGISSYEQY
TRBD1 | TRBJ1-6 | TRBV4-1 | ASSQSFRGENSPLH
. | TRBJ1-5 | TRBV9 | ASSETDSNQPQH
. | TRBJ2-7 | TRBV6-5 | ASGAATGWGREQY
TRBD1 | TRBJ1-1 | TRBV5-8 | ASSLVGQETEAF
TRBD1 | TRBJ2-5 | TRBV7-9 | ASSWQPTGVQETQY
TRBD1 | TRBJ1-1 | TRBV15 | ATSRADRGRRTEAF
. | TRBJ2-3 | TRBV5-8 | ASSLGGTSTDTQY
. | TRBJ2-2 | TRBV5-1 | ASSFETGELF
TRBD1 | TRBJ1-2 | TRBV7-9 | ASSPTTGGDGYT
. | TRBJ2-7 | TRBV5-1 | ASSLATGKSSYEQY
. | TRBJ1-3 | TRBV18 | ASSPDGWAANTIY
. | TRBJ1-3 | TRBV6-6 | ASKGGGNTIY
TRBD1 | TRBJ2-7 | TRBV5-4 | ASRTGSSEQY
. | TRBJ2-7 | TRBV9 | ASSVSSTGYSYEQY
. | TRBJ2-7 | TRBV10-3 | AISESLRGSYEQY
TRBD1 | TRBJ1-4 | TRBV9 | ASSGLGTGADEKLF
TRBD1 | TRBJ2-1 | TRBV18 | ASSPPGQGYYNEQF
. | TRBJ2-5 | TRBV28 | ASSPKWETQY
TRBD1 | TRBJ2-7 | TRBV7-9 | ASSLDRAAGEQY
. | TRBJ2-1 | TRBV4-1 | ASSHPSSYNEQF
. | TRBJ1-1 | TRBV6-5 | ASSYASGIDTEAF
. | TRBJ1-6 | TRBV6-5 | ASRSGPPLH
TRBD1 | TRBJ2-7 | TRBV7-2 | ASSKGQGDEQY
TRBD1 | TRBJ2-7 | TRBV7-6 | ASSSPGGYEQY